Presented here are 10 T cell receptor beta chains from one specimen sequenced in a study of cytomegalovirus exposure and HLA in healthy donors. The PCR ran on 60 Vbeta and 13 Jbeta primers. The method was immunoSEQ multiplex PCR; TCRdb's version includes in-frame clones alone and lacks a portion of them. The data show more than 50,000 clones, and the top ten clones hold 6.5% to 8.5%. The sequencing sample was made of PBMCs. The receptors come from a middle-aged woman in good health and CMV-seronegative.

The chain carries TRBV19 and TRBJ1-2; D not resolved. This CDR3 is built from 12 residues. Trimming stripped 5 bases from V and 0 bases from J, with 4 bases between. The germline gives CDR1 LNHDA, CDR2 SQIVND (reference sequence). In DNA form, the CDR3 reads TGTGCCAGTAGTGCGACTAACTATGGCTACACCTTC. As protein: CASSATNYGYTF. Full variable domain (missing parts from reference TRBV19 and TRBJ1-2): DGGITQSPKYLFRKEGQNVTLSCEQNLNHDAMYWYRQDPGQGLRLIYYSQIVNDFQKGDIAEGYSVSREKKESFPLTVTSAQKNPTAFYLCASSATNYGYTFGSGTRLTVV.

The rearrangement joins TRBV6-5 to TRBJ2-5, with TRBD1 matching 12 bases. Germline assignment: CDR1 MNHEY and CDR2 SVGAGI. J lost 4 bases, V lost 5 bases, and 5 bases had no gene match. The CDR3 sequence is 15 residues long. CDR3 sequence reads: CASSTGQGAGETQYF. The CDR3, as DNA: TGTGCCAGCAGTACGGGACAGGGGGCGGGAGAGACCCAGTACTTC.

The chain carries TRBV6-5 and TRBJ2-1, with 8 bases fitting TRBD1. The J segment lost 5 bases and the V segment lost 5 bases, leaving 8 bases of the junction unmatched. Germline CDR1 MNHEY, CDR2 SVGAGI. The CDR3 length is 15 residues. CDR3 sequence reads: CASSTWDRFNNEQFF. In nucleotides, the CDR3 is TGTGCCAGCAGTACCTGGGACAGGTTCAACAATGAGCAGTTCTTC.

The V gene is TRBV30, the J gene TRBJ2-2; unclear D gene. The CDR3 has 13 residues. Germline V CDR1 and CDR2: GTSNPN, SVGIG (reference sequence). Trimming cost V 3 bases and J 4 bases, with 9 bases left between them. CDR3 in amino acids: CAWSRSVTGELFF. In DNA, the CDR3 is TGTGCCTGGAGCCGCTCAGTCACCGGGGAGCTGTTTTTT.

The chain couples TRBV2 to TRBJ1-1, with 11 bases identical to TRBD1. The junction had 8 bases not matched to a gene; V was cut back by 6 bases and J by 8 bases. There are 14 residues in the CDR3. Germline CDR1 SNHLY, CDR2 FYNNEI. CDR3 nucleotides: TGTGCCAGCAGCTGGACAGGGGGCGATTTAGAAGCTTTCTTT. Encoded protein: CASSWTGGDLEAFF. Filled out from reference TRBV2 and TRBJ1-1, the complete variable domain reads EPEVTQTPSHQVTQMGQEVILRCVPISNHLYFYWYRQILGQKVEFLVSFYNNEISEKSEIFDDQFSVERPDGSNFTLKIRSTKLEDSAMYFCASSWTGGDLEAFFGQGTRLTVV.

J is TRBJ1-3 and V is TRBV19, with D possibly being TRBD1 (6 bases). Germline V lookup: CDR1 LNHDA, CDR2 SQIVND (reference sequence). This CDR3 has 14 amino acids. Trimming cost V 3 bases and J 4 bases, with 10 bases left between them. CDR3 nucleotide sequence: TGTGCCAGTAGTATTGGGGGGGCCGGAAACACCATATATTTT. Translated: CASSIGGAGNTIYF.

The CDR3 region has the DNA TGTGCCAGTAGTGCCTCGACAGGGGGCACCTACGAGCAGTACTTC. Its protein product is CASSASTGGTYEQYF. The V call is TRBV19, the J call TRBJ2-7, with 10 positions matching TRBD1. CDR1 is LNHDA, CDR2 SQIVND, per germline (reference sequence). The CDR3 covers 15 residues. With 5 bases clipped from V and 2 bases from J, the junction kept 6 bases outside the gene matches.

The chain employs TRBV28 and TRBJ2-1; D may be TRBD1 (5 bases). CDR3 size: 14 residues. Germline lookup yields CDR1 MDHEN and CDR2 SYDVKM. V was pared by 3 bases and J by 8 bases, with 14 bases between. CDR3: CASSFSDLGDEQFF. The CDR3 nucleotides read TGTGCCAGCAGTTTTTCTGATTTAGGGGATGAGCAGTTCTTC.

The genes are TRBV9 and TRBJ2-1; 11 nucleotides align to TRBD2. CDR1 and CDR2 (germline): SGDLS, YYNGEE. CDR3 size: 15 residues. The V and J ends lost 1 base and 13 bases, in that order; junction bases with no gene match: 10. The CDR3 here is CASSVISSGGSPQFF. The DNA for the CDR3 is TGTGCCAGCAGCGTAATATCTAGCGGGGGGTCCCCCCAGTTCTTC.

This chain joins TRBV5-1 and TRBJ2-7, with D unresolved. Germline CDR1 SGHRS, CDR2 YFSETQ. Trimming removed 0 bases at V and 2 bases at J, with 12 bases between. The CDR3 runs to 15 residues. The CDR3 spells CASSLARDMTYEQYF. The CDR3 DNA sequence: TGCGCCAGCAGCTTGGCTCGTGACATGACCTACGAGCAGTACTTC.